The 26 T cell receptor beta chains below come from one sample, sequenced in a study of identical twins. TCRdb re-called the 5' RACE reads with MiXCR, one entry per CDR3 protein. The table includes fewer than 250,000 distinct CDR3 sequences, 7% detected once. The same sample was also studied in work on yellow fever vaccine responses in identical twins.

Sequenced input: memory (CD45RO+) T cells sorted from blood. The receptors come from a woman in her late teens or twenties in good health.

There are a few counts of this clonotype. The V call is TRBV20-1, the J call TRBJ2-7, with 10 nucleotides matching TRBD1. The CDR3 runs 13 residues. Germline V gives CDR1 DFQATT, CDR2 SNEGSKA (reference sequence). The trim removed 6 bases at V and 8 bases at J, leaving 10 bases unmatched. The CDR3 nucleotides are TGCAGTGCCCGGAGTGGGGACAGGGGAAAGCAGTACGTC. It translates to CSARSGDRGKQYV.

This clonotype was picked up a small number of times. The chain has TRBV3-1 and TRBJ2-1; no definite D call. The CDR3 loop spans 16 amino acids. Germline V lookup: CDR1 LGHDT, CDR2 YNNKEL (reference sequence). V was cut by 1 base and J by 0 bases, with 10 bases left in between. The CDR3 DNA reads TGTGCCAGCAGCCAAGCCCCTTGGAGCTCCTACAATGAGCAGTTCTTC. Translation: CASSQAPWSSYNEQFF.

This clonotype was seen repeatedly, ten times or more. The chain links TRBV5-1 to TRBJ2-1; D might be TRBD1 or TRBD2, each matching 6 bases. This CDR3 is 14 amino acids long. CDR1 SGHRS and CDR2 YFSETQ come from the germline V gene. The V end lost 4 bases, the J end lost 8 bases, and 16 bases lay between the germline ends. This chain's CDR3 is CASSITGRRDEQFF. The CDR3 DNA is TGCGCCAGCAGCATTACAGGGAGGCGGGATGAGCAGTTCTTC.

The J gene is TRBJ1-6, the V gene TRBV20-1, with D perhaps TRBD1 (6 bases). This CDR3 is 16 amino acids long. Trimming left V 4 bases short and J 7 bases short, with 20 bases between. From germline, CDR1 is DFQATT and CDR2 SNEGSKA (reference sequence). The CDR3 region has the DNA TGCAGTGCTAACACACAGGGACGGATAGGAAATTCACCCCTCCACTTT. Translated: CSANTQGRIGNSPLHF.

This clonotype was detected only a few times. The V gene is TRBV20-1, the J gene TRBJ1-5; weak D call: TRBD1 (6 bases). The CDR3 contains 15 residues. CDR1 is DFQATT, CDR2 SNEGSKA, per germline (reference sequence). Trimming shortened V by 3 bases and J by 4 bases, and 16 bases separated the two germline ends. This chain's CDR3 is CSASSLGGPNQPQHF. CDR3 nucleotides: TGCAGTGCTAGCTCACTAGGGGGGCCAAATCAGCCCCAGCATTTT.

This clonotype was seen ten or more times. The V call is TRBV29-1, the J call TRBJ1-6; D call uncertain. CDR3 size: 14 residues. The ends were cut back, 7 bases at V and 2 bases at J, with 12 bases in the middle. Germline lookup yields CDR1 SQVTM and CDR2 ANQGSEA. CDR3 coding DNA: TGCAGCGACGGACCCAACCCCTATAATTCACCCCTCCACTTT. It translates to CSDGPNPYNSPLHF.

This clonotype was counted many times. The CDR3 region is CASSRDGHLSGNTIYF. Here the CDR3 DNA reads TGCGCCAGCAGCCGGGACGGACACCTCTCTGGAAACACCATATATTTT. This chain links TRBV5-1 with TRBJ1-3, with D possibly matching TRBD1 (5 bases). The germline V gene has CDR1 SGHRS and CDR2 YFSETQ. The CDR3 spans 16 residues. V was shortened by 4 bases and J by 0 bases, with 14 bases between the two germline ends.

The sample holds many counts of this clonotype. The chain has TRBV28 and TRBJ2-5; 7 nucleotides align to TRBD2. The germline CDR1 and CDR2 sequences are MDHEN and SYDVKM. Trimming took 3 bases from V and 4 from J; bases not matched to a gene: 17. CDR3 size: 18 residues. The CDR3, as DNA: TGTGCCAGCAGTTTGCGGGAGTCAGTGACCCAGTTGAGAGAGACCCAGTACTTC. Protein product: CASSLRESVTQLRETQYF.

This clonotype was detected many times. The chain is built from TRBV5-1 and TRBJ2-7; D ambiguous. The ends were cut back, 2 bases at V and 5 bases at J, with 11 bases in the middle. Germline CDR1 reads SGHRS; CDR2 reads YFSETQ. This CDR3 is built from 13 residues. Here the CDR3 reads CASSLRAGHEQYF. DNA for the CDR3: TGCGCCAGCAGCTTACGGGCTGGCCACGAGCAGTACTTC.

The chain uses TRBV5-6 and TRBJ2-1; 13 bases map to TRBD2. The CDR3 runs to 20 residues. Trimming removed 0 bases from V and 7 bases from J; junction bases left unmatched: 16. The germline V gene encodes CDR1 SGHDT and CDR2 YYEEEE. Here the CDR3 DNA reads TGTGCCAGCAGCTTGGCCTGGACAGCTGGACTAGCGGGAGCGAAAAATGAGCAGTTCTTC. Translation: CASSLAWTAGLAGAKNEQFF.

The chain is built from TRBV7-9 and TRBJ2-1; TRBD1 might be the D (6 bases). Trimming left V 0 bases short and J 13 bases short, with 16 bases between. Germline-derived CDR1 and CDR2 are SEHNR and FQNEAQ (reference sequence). The CDR3 runs to 14 residues. The CDR3 coding sequence is TGTGCCAGCAGCTTAGCGCAAGGGGGATGGAAACAGTTCTTC. This gives the protein CASSLAQGGWKQFF.

CDR3 nucleotides: TGTGCCAGCAGCTTGGTCCAGGGGTCACGAAATGAAAAACTGTTTTTT. Translation: CASSLVQGSRNEKLFF. The chain couples TRBV12-3 or TRBV12-4 to TRBJ1-4, with D possibly TRBD1 on 6 matching bases. The CDR3 runs 16 residues. Trimming left V 6 bases short and J 5 bases short, with 19 bases between.

In its sample, this clonotype was seen many times. The J gene is TRBJ1-1, the V gene TRBV4-1; 7 bases align to TRBD1. Germline V gene data show CDR1 as MGHRA and CDR2 as YSYEKL. This CDR3 comprises 16 residues. V dropped 1 base and J dropped 2; count of bases not matched to a gene: 7. This CDR3 reads CASSQAVDRENTEAFF. The CDR3, as DNA: TGCGCCAGCAGCCAAGCGGTCGACAGGGAAAACACTGAAGCTTTCTTT.

This clonotype was detected only a few times. The genes are TRBV27 and TRBJ2-7, with TRBD1 as a possible D gene (6 bases). Trimming left V 5 bases short and J 4 bases short, with 15 bases between. The CDR3 has 14 amino acids. Per germline, CDR1 MNHEY and CDR2 SMNVEV (reference sequence). For the CDR3, the DNA is TGTGCCAGCAGTGTCACAGGGTTCGGGTACGAGCAGTACGTC. It yields the protein CASSVTGFGYEQYV.

The chain links TRBV7-3 to TRBJ2-7; unclear D gene. V lost 3 bases, J lost 2 bases, and 8 bases lay in between. Germline V CDR1 and CDR2: SGHTA, FQGTGA. The CDR3 length is 13 residues. CDR3 region: CASSFGRTYEQYF. Written as DNA, the CDR3 is TGTGCCAGCAGCTTTGGACGAACCTACGAGCAGTACTTC.

The chain couples TRBV3-1 to TRBJ1-4; perhaps TRBD1 as D (6 bases). Trimming pared 4 bases from V and 5 bases from J, leaving 14 bases between. CDR3 size: 15 residues. CDR1 and CDR2 (germline): LGHDT, YNNKEL (reference sequence). The CDR3 region is CASSPSGASNEKLFF. The CDR3 DNA follows: TGTGCCAGCAGCCCCTCAGGGGCTTCGAATGAAAAACTGTTTTTT.

In this sample, this clonotype turned up a few times. V is TRBV7-9 and J is TRBJ1-1; 9 bases fit TRBD1. The germline CDR1 and CDR2 sequences are SEHNR and FQNEAQ (reference sequence). The V and J ends lost 5 bases and 8 bases, in that order; junction bases with no gene match: 9. This CDR3 comprises 14 residues. For the CDR3, the DNA is TGTGCCAGCAGCCCCTTGACAGGGGGAGGAGAAGCTTTCTTT. Amino acid sequence: CASSPLTGGGEAFF.

This clonotype has a handful of counts. This chain links TRBV5-1 with TRBJ2-1; 15 nucleotides align to TRBD2. Per the germline V gene, CDR1 is SGHRS and CDR2 is YFSETQ. The V gene end was trimmed by 1 base and the J gene end by 9 bases; junction bases not matched to a gene: 5. The CDR3 consists of 16 residues. The CDR3 here is CASSLSGLAGGAEQFF. The CDR3 region has the DNA TGCGCCAGCAGCTTGTCGGGACTAGCGGGGGGCGCTGAGCAGTTCTTC.

This clonotype was seen at least ten times. The rearrangement uses TRBV7-9 and TRBJ2-6, with D perhaps TRBD2 (5 bases). Trimming shortened V by 1 base and J by 0 bases, and 7 bases separated the two germline ends. This CDR3 comprises 16 residues. Germline loops: CDR1 SEHNR, CDR2 FQNEAQ (reference sequence). The CDR3 DNA is TGTGCCAGCAGCTTAGGAGGGAACTCTGGGGCCAACGTCCTGACTTTC. It translates to CASSLGGNSGANVLTF. Together with reference TRBV7-9 and TRBJ2-6, the CDR3 gives the full variable domain: DTGVSQNPRHKITKRGQNVTFRCDPISEHNRLYWYRQTLGQGPEFLTYFQNEAQLEKSRLLSDRFSAERPKGSFSTLEIQRTEQGDSAMYLCASSLGGNSGANVLTFGAGSRLTVL.

The chain employs TRBV28 and TRBJ2-3, with a possible D match to TRBD1 (6 bases). The CDR3 consists of 13 residues. From germline, CDR1 is MDHEN and CDR2 SYDVKM. Trimming shortened V by 7 bases and J by 7 bases, and 15 bases separated the two germline ends. The CDR3 DNA reads TGTGCCAGCAATGGGGGCGAGGTCTATACGCAGTATTTT. This translates into CASNGGEVYTQYF.

This clonotype has at least ten counts. CDR3 bases: TGTGCCAGCAGTCCCGAAAGCGGGAACTACGAGCAGTACTTC. It encodes CASSPESGNYEQYF. This chain joins TRBV12-3 or TRBV12-4 and TRBJ2-7; TRBD2 matches at 7 bases. J was trimmed by 3 bases and V by 5 bases; bases with no gene match: 7. CDR3 length equals 14 residues.

This clonotype has more than one count but fewer than ten. The chain uses TRBV4-1 and TRBJ2-1; unclear D gene. V gave up 0 bases and J gave up 7 bases, with 7 bases separating them. Germline values: CDR1 MGHRA, CDR2 YSYEKL. The length of the CDR3 is 13 residues. The CDR3 coding sequence is TGCGCCAGCAGCCAAGAACCAGGTAATGAGCAGTTCTTC. This codes for CASSQEPGNEQFF.

The chain carries TRBV24-1 and TRBJ1-2; 8 nucleotides match TRBD1. Per the germline V gene, CDR1 is KGHDR and CDR2 is SFDVKD. J lost 2 bases, V lost 4 bases, and 2 bases had no gene match. This CDR3 comprises 14 residues. CDR3 DNA sequence: TGTGCCACCAGTGACCGACAGGGGAACTATGGCTACACCTTC. It yields the protein CATSDRQGNYGYTF.

This clonotype was detected a few times. This chain uses TRBV24-1 with TRBJ2-1, with D perhaps given as TRBD1 or TRBD2 (5 bases each). This CDR3 has 12 amino acids. The V end lost 5 bases, the J end lost 8 bases, and 9 bases lay between the germline ends. CDR1 and CDR2 from the germline V gene are KGHDR and SFDVKD. For the CDR3, the DNA is TGTGCCACCAGTGGAGGGGCCCATGAGCAGTTCTTC. Amino acid sequence: CATSGGAHEQFF.

The chain uses TRBV11-2 and TRBJ1-2, with TRBD1 matching 7 bases. Germline loops: CDR1 SGHAT, CDR2 FQNNGV. The CDR3 is 13 amino acids. Unmatched junction bases numbered 6, after V lost 5 bases and J lost 6 bases. The CDR3 nucleotides are TGTGCCAGCAGCCCAGACAGGGCGAATGGCTACACCTTC. This codes for CASSPDRANGYTF.

With regard to this clonotype: This clone may be a read error of a much larger clone one base away. The chain joins TRBV4-2 to TRBJ2-1; D is unresolved. This CDR3 has 11 amino acids. Germline lookup yields CDR1 LGHNA and CDR2 YNFKEQ. The CDR3 bases are TGTGCCAGCGAGTTTGGCAATGAGCAGTCCTTC. The encoded protein is CASEFGNEQSF.